This T cell receptor (beta chain) was sequenced for a study of cytomegalovirus exposure and HLA in healthy donors. Overall study results and limits: A few of the chains that were CMV-associated were confirmed in vitro to be specific for CMV antigens. Among TCR beta chains, those listed as cytomegalovirus-associated numbered about 160.

TCRdb's copy holds only in-frame clones and misses some; the assay was immunoSEQ multiplex PCR. Of tens of thousands of clones listed, just over 90% were seen once; the top ten hold over 2%. Between the trimmed V and J ends, which lost 0 bases and 8 bases, there was a span of 10 bases. The CDR3 totals 13 residues. CDR1 is MNHEY and CDR2 is SVGAGI in the germline V gene. To note about this clone: Its antigen is unidentified.

This sequence joins TRBV6-5 and TRBJ1-2; D is unresolved. Material for sequencing was PBMCs. The TCR comes from a young man in good health and CMV-seronegative. CDR3 loop: CASSYSLSKGYTF. The DNA for the CDR3 is TGTGCCAGCAGTTACTCATTATCTAAGGGCTACACCTTC.